Each of the 7 T cell receptor beta chains below was sequenced from the same sample in a study of T cells after yellow fever vaccination. TCRdb itself ran the 5' RACE reads through MiXCR, one entry per CDR3 protein. Of 400,000 or so distinct CDR3 sequences in the sample, under 20% were seen once. The sequencing here drew on PBMCs, taken before the yellow fever booster vaccination. All receptors derive from a man aged 18 to 30 who received the YFV17D yellow fever vaccine.

This clonotype was seen many times. The chain is built from TRBV6-5 and TRBJ1-2, with unresolved D. This CDR3 is 15 amino acids long. Germline values: CDR1 MNHEY, CDR2 SVGAGI. Between the trimmed V and J ends, which lost 5 bases and 8 bases, there was a span of 21 bases. The CDR3 nucleotides read TGTGCCAGCAGTACCGCCGGCCGGCCAACCTACGGCTACACCTTC. It encodes CASSTAGRPTYGYTF.

This clonotype came up many times. The chain employs TRBV30 and TRBJ2-3, with D perhaps matching TRBD1 or TRBD2 (6 bases each). There are 14 residues in the CDR3. Trimming took 1 base from V and 6 from J, leaving 14 bases between them. Germline lookup yields CDR1 GTSNPN and CDR2 SVGIG (reference sequence). The DNA for the CDR3 is TGTGCCTGGAGTGCGGGGGCAGTCCCCGATACGCAGTATTTT. It is translated as CAWSAGAVPDTQYF.

This clonotype has at least ten counts. The rearrangement links TRBV6-6 to TRBJ2-3; TRBD2 matches 13 bases. This CDR3 is 14 amino acids long. Germline assignment: CDR1 MNHNY and CDR2 SVGAGI (reference sequence). Trimming removed 10 bases from V and 1 base from J; junction bases left unmatched: 2. In nucleotides, the CDR3 is TGTGCCACCGGGACTAGCGGGGGCACAGATACGCAGTATTTT. Amino acids: CATGTSGGTDTQYF.

The CDR3 is CASSLLTGTDNEKLFF. The CDR3 coding sequence is TGTGCCAGCTCACTCTTGACCGGGACGGATAATGAAAAACTGTTTTTT. The rearrangement uses TRBV18 and TRBJ1-4, with a weak D call TRBD1 (5 bases). Germline loops: CDR1 KGHSH, CDR2 LQKENI. CDR3 length: 16 amino acids. Trimming took off 4 bases at V and 4 bases at J, with 16 bases between the two ends.

This clonotype has a handful of counts. This rearrangement joins TRBV29-1 to TRBJ2-7; tentatively, D is TRBD2 (6 bases). The CDR3 is made up of 13 amino acids. From germline, CDR1 is SQVTM and CDR2 ANQGSEA. With 7 bases removed from V and 6 bases from J, the gap between germline ends came to 19 bases. The CDR3 DNA sequence: TGCAGCGGGTCAGGGCGGGGTGGTGGCGAGCAGTACTTC. Translated: CSGSGRGGGEQYF.

The J gene is TRBJ1-2, the V gene TRBV4-2; no definite D call. The CDR3 is made up of 16 amino acids. With 0 bases removed from V and 8 bases from J, the gap between germline ends came to 19 bases. Germline CDR1 LGHNA, CDR2 YNFKEQ. CDR3 loop: CASSQDVNPTLGGYTF. For the CDR3, the DNA is TGTGCCAGCAGCCAAGATGTTAATCCTACCTTGGGGGGCTACACCTTC.

The chain has TRBV19 and TRBJ1-5, with no clear D. Germline assignment: CDR1 LNHDA and CDR2 SQIVND (reference sequence). V was trimmed by 1 base and J by 11 bases, leaving 9 bases between them. This CDR3 has 12 amino acids. This CDR3 reads CASSIVHEAQHF. The CDR3 coding sequence is TGTGCCAGTAGTATAGTCCATGAAGCCCAGCATTTT.